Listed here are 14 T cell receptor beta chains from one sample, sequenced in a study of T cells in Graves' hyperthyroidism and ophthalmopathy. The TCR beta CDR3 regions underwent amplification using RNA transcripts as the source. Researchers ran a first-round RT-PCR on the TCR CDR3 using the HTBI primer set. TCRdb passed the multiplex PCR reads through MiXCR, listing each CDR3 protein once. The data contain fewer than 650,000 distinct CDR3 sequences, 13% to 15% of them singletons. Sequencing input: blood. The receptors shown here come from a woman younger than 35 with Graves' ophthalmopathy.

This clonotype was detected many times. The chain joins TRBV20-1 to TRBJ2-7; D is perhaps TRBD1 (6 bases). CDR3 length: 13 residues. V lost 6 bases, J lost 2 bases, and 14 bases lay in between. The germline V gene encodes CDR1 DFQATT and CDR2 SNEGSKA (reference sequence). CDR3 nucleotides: TGCAGTGCCACGGACAGTCTTGCCTACGAGCAGTACTTC. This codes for CSATDSLAYEQYF.

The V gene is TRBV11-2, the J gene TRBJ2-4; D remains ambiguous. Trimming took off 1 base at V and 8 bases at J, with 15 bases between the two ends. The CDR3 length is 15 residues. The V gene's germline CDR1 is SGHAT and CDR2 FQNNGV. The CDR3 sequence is CASSLASGSRYIQYF. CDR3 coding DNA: TGTGCCAGCAGCTTAGCCTCGGGCAGTAGATACATTCAGTACTTC.

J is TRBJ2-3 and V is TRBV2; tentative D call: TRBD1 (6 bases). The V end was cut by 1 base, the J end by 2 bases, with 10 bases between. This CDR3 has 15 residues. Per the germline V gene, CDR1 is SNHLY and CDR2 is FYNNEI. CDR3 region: CASSEVWGHTDTQYF. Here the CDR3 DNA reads TGTGCCAGCAGTGAAGTGTGGGGGCACACAGATACGCAGTATTTT.

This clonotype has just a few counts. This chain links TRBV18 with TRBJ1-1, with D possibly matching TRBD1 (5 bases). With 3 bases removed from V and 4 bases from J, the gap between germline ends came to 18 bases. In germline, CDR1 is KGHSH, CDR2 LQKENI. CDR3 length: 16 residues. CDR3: CASSPRSTVDATEAFF. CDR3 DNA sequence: TGTGCCAGCTCACCCCGATCGACAGTCGATGCCACTGAAGCTTTCTTT. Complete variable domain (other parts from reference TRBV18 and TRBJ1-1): NAGVMQNPRHLVRRRGQEARLRCSPMKGHSHVYWYRQLPEEGLKFMVYLQKENIIDESGMPKERFSAEFPKEGPSILRIQQVVRGDSAAYFCASSPRSTVDATEAFFGQGTRLTVV.

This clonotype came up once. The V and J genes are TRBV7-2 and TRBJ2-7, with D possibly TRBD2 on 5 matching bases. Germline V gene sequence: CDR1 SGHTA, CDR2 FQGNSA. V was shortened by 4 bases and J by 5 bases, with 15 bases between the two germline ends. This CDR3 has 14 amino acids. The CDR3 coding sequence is TGTGCCAGCAGCTCTAATCTAGCTAATGACGAGCAGTACTTC. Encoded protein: CASSSNLANDEQYF.

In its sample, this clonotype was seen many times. The CDR3 region is CASSPDEGWNTEAFF. The DNA of the CDR3 is TGTGCCAGCAGTCCGGATGAGGGCTGGAACACTGAAGCTTTCTTT. The chain carries TRBV2 and TRBJ1-1; no reliable D call. There are 15 residues in the CDR3. V was shortened by 5 bases and J by 1 base, with 14 bases between the two germline ends. Germline CDR1 SNHLY, CDR2 FYNNEI.

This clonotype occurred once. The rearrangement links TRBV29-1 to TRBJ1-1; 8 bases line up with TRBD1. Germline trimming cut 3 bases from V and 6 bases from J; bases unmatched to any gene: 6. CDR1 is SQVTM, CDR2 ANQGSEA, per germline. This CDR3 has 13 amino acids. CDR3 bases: TGCAGCGTTGATGGACAGGGAGGAGCTGAAGCTTTCTTT. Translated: CSVDGQGGAEAFF.

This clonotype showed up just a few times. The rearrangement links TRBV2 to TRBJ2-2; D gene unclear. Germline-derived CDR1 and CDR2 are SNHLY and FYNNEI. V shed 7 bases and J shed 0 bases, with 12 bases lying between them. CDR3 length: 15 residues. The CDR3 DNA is TGTGCCAGCACTACGGACGGGCCGAACACCGGGGAGCTGTTTTTT. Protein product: CASTTDGPNTGELFF.

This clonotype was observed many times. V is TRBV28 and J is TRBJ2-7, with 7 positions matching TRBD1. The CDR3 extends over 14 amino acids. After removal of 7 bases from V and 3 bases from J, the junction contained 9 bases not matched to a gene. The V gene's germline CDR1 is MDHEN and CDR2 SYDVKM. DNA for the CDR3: TGTGCCAGCACCCCCGGGGACAGCTTCTACGAGCAGTACTTC. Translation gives CASTPGDSFYEQYF.

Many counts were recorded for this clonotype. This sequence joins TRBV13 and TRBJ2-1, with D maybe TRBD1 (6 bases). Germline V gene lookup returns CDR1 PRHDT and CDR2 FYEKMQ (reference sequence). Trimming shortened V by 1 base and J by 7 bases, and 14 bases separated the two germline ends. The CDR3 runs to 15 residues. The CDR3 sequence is CASSLDGGIMNEQFF. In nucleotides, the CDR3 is TGTGCCAGCAGCTTAGATGGGGGCATTATGAATGAGCAGTTCTTC.

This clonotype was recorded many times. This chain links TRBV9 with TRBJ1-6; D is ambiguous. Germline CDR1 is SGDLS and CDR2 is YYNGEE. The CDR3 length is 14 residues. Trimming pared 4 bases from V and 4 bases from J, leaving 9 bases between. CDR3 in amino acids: CASSPSPYNSPLHF. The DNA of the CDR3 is TGTGCCAGCAGCCCGAGTCCTTATAATTCACCCCTCCACTTT.

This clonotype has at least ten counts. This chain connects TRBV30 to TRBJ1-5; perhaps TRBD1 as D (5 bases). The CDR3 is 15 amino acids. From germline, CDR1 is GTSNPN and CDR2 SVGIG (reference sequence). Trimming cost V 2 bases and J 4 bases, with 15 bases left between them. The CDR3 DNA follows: TGTGCCTGGAGTCCCTGGGACGGGGAGAATCAGCCCCAGCATTTT. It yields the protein CAWSPWDGENQPQHF.

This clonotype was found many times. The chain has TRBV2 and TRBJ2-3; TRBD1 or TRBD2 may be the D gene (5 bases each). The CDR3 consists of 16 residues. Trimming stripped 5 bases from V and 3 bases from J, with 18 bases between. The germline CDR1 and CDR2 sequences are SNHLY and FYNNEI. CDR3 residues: CASSRGPGRGTDTQYF. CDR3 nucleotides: TGTGCCAGCAGTCGGGGACCCGGGCGAGGGACAGATACGCAGTATTTT.

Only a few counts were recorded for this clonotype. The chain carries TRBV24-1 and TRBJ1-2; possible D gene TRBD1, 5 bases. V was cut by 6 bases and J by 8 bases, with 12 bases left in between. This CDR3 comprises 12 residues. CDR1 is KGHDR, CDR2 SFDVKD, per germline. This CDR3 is CATSYGGVGYTF. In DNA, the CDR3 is TGTGCCACCAGTTACGGGGGAGTGGGCTACACCTTC.